Presented here are 25 T cell receptor beta chains from one specimen sequenced in a study of cytomegalovirus exposure and HLA in healthy donors. Primers included in the PCR were 60 Vbeta and 13 Jbeta primers. Sequencing was performed with immunoSEQ multiplex PCR; in TCRdb, only in-frame clones are kept and a portion is missing. The table records fewer than 200,000 clones, roughly 80% of them present only once. What was sequenced was PBMCs. These receptors were obtained from a woman aged 18-30 years in good health and CMV-seronegative.

This chain links TRBV5-1 with TRBJ2-2, with a weak D call TRBD1 (6 bases). The CDR3 is 14 residues long. The germline CDR1 and CDR2 sequences are SGHRS and YFSETQ. The germline V and J ends were trimmed by 2 bases and 4 bases, with 9 bases remaining between them. The CDR3 DNA is TGCGCCAGCAGCTTTTCAGGGGCCACCGGGGAGCTGTTTTTT. It encodes CASSFSGATGELFF.

The chain couples TRBV28 to TRBJ2-1; 7 bases agree with TRBD2. Germline assignment: CDR1 MDHEN and CDR2 SYDVKM. The CDR3 consists of 17 residues. Unmatched junction bases numbered 13, after V lost 2 bases and J lost 6 bases. The CDR3 coding sequence is TGTGCCAGCAGTTTACTGCCCTACGGGACGGGAGGCAATGAGCAGTTCTTC. Protein sequence: CASSLLPYGTGGNEQFF. Using reference TRBV28 and TRBJ2-1 for the parts outside the CDR3, the full variable domain is DVKVTQSSRYLVKRTGEKVFLECVQDMDHENMFWYRQDPGLGLRLIYFSYDVKMKEKGDIPEGYSVSREKKERFSLILESASTNQTSMYLCASSLLPYGTGGNEQFFGPGTRLTVL.

This clone was picked up a small number of times. V is TRBV10-3 and J is TRBJ2-7; D gene ambiguous. The CDR3 is 12 amino acids. Germline-derived CDR1 and CDR2 are ENHRY and SYGVKD. Trimming took 6 bases from V and 3 from J, leaving 9 bases between them. This chain's CDR3 is CAIRETNYEQYF. The CDR3, as DNA: TGTGCCATCAGAGAGACAAACTACGAGCAGTACTTC.

The genes are TRBV4-2 and TRBJ1-4, with D possibly TRBD1 on 6 matching bases. V was pared by 0 bases and J by 14 bases, with 10 bases between. Germline V gene lookup returns CDR1 LGHNA and CDR2 YNFKEQ. CDR3 length equals 12 residues. The CDR3 DNA sequence: TGTGCCAGCAGCCAAGATCTGCAGGGGCTGTTTTTT. Residues: CASSQDLQGLFF.

A note on this clone: The junction and the germline gene differ at one end; a read error may be behind it. The V and J genes are TRBV27 and TRBJ2-7; D is uncertain. The CDR3 has 12 residues. Germline V CDR1 and CDR2: MNHEY, SMNVEV (reference sequence). CDR3 region: CASTSPSDEQYF. The CDR3 nucleotides read TGTGCCAGCACGTCCCCCTCCGACGAGCAGTACTTC.

The J gene is TRBJ1-6, the V gene TRBV27; TRBD1 is a possible D gene (6 bases). Trimming took 8 bases from V and 1 from J, leaving 18 bases between them. CDR3 length: 17 amino acids. Germline loops: CDR1 MNHEY, CDR2 SMNVEV (reference sequence). In DNA, the CDR3 is TGTGCCAGCGGAACCGGGACAAAAGTTTCCTATAATTCACCCCTCCACTTT. Protein: CASGTGTKVSYNSPLHF.

V gene TRBV5-1 combines with J gene TRBJ2-2; 9 bases match TRBD1. After removal of 5 bases from V and 5 bases from J, the junction contained 7 bases not matched to a gene. CDR3 length: 15 amino acids. Per the germline V gene, CDR1 is SGHRS and CDR2 is YFSETQ. The CDR3 bases are TGCGCCAGCAGATCTTGGACAGGGGAAACCGGGGAGCTGTTTTTT. It yields the protein CASRSWTGETGELFF.

The rearrangement uses TRBV28 and TRBJ2-2; TRBD2 aligns across 7 bases. The germline V gene has CDR1 MDHEN and CDR2 SYDVKM. V was pared by 5 bases and J by 1 base, with 13 bases of the junction left unmatched. The CDR3 consists of 18 residues. The CDR3: CASSRLRSGILNTGELFF. The DNA for the CDR3 is TGTGCCAGCAGTAGACTCCGAAGCGGGATACTGAACACCGGGGAGCTGTTTTTT.

This clone is categorized as medium-sized. The V and J genes are TRBV6-4 and TRBJ2-1, with 8 nucleotides matching TRBD2. Germline-derived CDR1 and CDR2 are MRHNA and SNTAGT. V was clipped by 3 bases and J by 2 bases; unmatched bases: 9. The CDR3 is 17 amino acids. CDR3 protein: CASSEAGSGNPYNEQFF. DNA of the CDR3: TGTGCCAGCAGTGAAGCGGGTAGCGGGAACCCCTACAATGAGCAGTTCTTC.

In its sample, this clone was seen once. The rearrangement joins TRBV29-1 to TRBJ2-5; 11 nucleotides line up with TRBD2. V trimming: 8 bases; J trimming: 5 bases; junction bases outside the gene matches: 7. Germline-derived CDR1 and CDR2 are SQVTM and ANQGSEA. CDR3 length: 13 residues. The CDR3 DNA follows: TGCAGCTTAATAGCGGGAGGGCAGGAGACCCAGTACTTC. Amino acid sequence: CSLIAGGQETQYF.

V and J are TRBV2 and TRBJ2-5; TRBD1 might be the D (7 bases). The CDR3 runs 14 residues. The germline gives CDR1 SNHLY, CDR2 FYNNEI. Trimming cost V 7 bases and J 2 bases, with 14 bases left between them. DNA of the CDR3: TGTGCCAGCATCATGACAGGGAGGCAAGAGACCCAGTACTTC. Its protein is CASIMTGRQETQYF. Based on the CDR3 plus reference TRBV2 and TRBJ2-5, the full variable domain is EPEVTQTPSHQVTQMGQEVILRCVPISNHLYFYWYRQILGQKVEFLVSFYNNEISEKSEIFDDQFSVERPDGSNFTLKIRSTKLEDSAMYFCASIMTGRQETQYFGPGTRLLVL.

This chain connects TRBV19 to TRBJ1-1; TRBD1 is a possible D gene (5 bases). Trimming removed 4 bases from V and 3 bases from J, with 15 bases in between. Germline-derived CDR1 and CDR2 are LNHDA and SQIVND (reference sequence). The CDR3 extends over 15 amino acids. The DNA of the CDR3 is TGTGCCAGTAGTACCCGGGGGGGAGAGGACACTGAAGCTTTCTTT. Translation: CASSTRGGEDTEAFF.

The table lists this clone with a count of one. This rearrangement joins TRBV27 to TRBJ2-6; D is uncertain. Germline V gene data show CDR1 as MNHEY and CDR2 as SMNVEV (reference sequence). V was trimmed by 1 base and J by 3 bases, leaving 4 bases between them. The CDR3 consists of 14 residues. The CDR3 region is CASSLLYGANVLTF. The CDR3 DNA sequence: TGTGCCAGCAGTTTATTGTATGGGGCCAACGTCCTGACTTTC.

The chain combines TRBV5-6 with TRBJ1-1; 7 bases line up with TRBD1. V shed 4 bases, J shed 2 bases, and the junction held 5 bases outside the gene matches. The CDR3 has 14 residues. Germline lookup yields CDR1 SGHDT and CDR2 YYEEEE. CDR3 DNA sequence: TGTGCCAGCAGCCAGGGGGTTGTAAACACTGAAGCTTTCTTT. Translated: CASSQGVVNTEAFF.

This rearrangement joins TRBV6-5 to TRBJ2-5, with 10 positions matching TRBD2. The J call may be faulty, since TRBJ2-7 better matches the DNA end. The CDR3 consists of 15 residues. Germline V gives CDR1 MNHEY, CDR2 SVGAGI. CDR3 nucleotides: TGTGCCAGCAGTTACTTAAGCGGGGGGGGCTACGAGCAGTACTTC. Encoded protein: CASSYLSGGGYEQYF.

The rearrangement uses TRBV6-6 and TRBJ2-7; 7 bases are shared with TRBD2. CDR3 length: 14 residues. Germline V gene data show CDR1 as MNHNY and CDR2 as SVGAGI (reference sequence). V trimming: 7 bases; J trimming: 6 bases; junction bases outside the gene matches: 12. CDR3 sequence (DNA): TGTGCCAGCACTTATCCAGCGGGAAGGGTCGAGCAGTACTTC. Encoded protein: CASTYPAGRVEQYF.

The chain recombines TRBV7-8 with TRBJ1-3; no definite D call. Germline V gene sequence: CDR1 SGHVS, CDR2 FQNEAQ. CDR3 length: 17 amino acids. Trimming took off 1 base at V and 4 bases at J, with 17 bases between the two ends. CDR3 sequence: CASSLGPDRRSGNTIYF. In DNA form, the CDR3 reads TGTGCCAGCAGCTTAGGCCCGGATCGGCGGTCCGGAAACACCATATATTTT.

J is TRBJ2-7 and V is TRBV7-8; 10 positions match TRBD2. The CDR3 length is 18 residues. Germline loops: CDR1 SGHVS, CDR2 FQNEAQ. J lost 0 bases, V lost 2 bases, and 10 bases had no gene match. This CDR3 is CASSLPGTSADVSYEQYF. The CDR3 DNA sequence: TGTGCCAGCAGCTTACCCGGGACTAGCGCCGATGTCTCCTACGAGCAGTACTTC.

This chain joins TRBV5-6 and TRBJ2-1, with TRBD2 as a possible D gene (6 bases). Germline V gene data show CDR1 as SGHDT and CDR2 as YYEEEE. The CDR3 loop spans 15 amino acids. V was pared by 4 bases and J by 5 bases, with 16 bases between. Here the CDR3 DNA reads TGTGCCAGCAGCCCTTGGGGAGGTGCGGACAATGAGCAGTTCTTC. It yields the protein CASSPWGGADNEQFF.

The V call is TRBV5-1, the J call TRBJ2-2, with D perhaps matching TRBD2 (5 bases). The CDR3 contains 12 residues. Trimming pared 3 bases from V and 8 bases from J, leaving 8 bases between. Germline values: CDR1 SGHRS, CDR2 YFSETQ. The CDR3: CASSWTEGELFF. The CDR3 DNA reads as TGCGCCAGCAGCTGGACTGAAGGGGAGCTGTTTTTT.

The CDR3 spells CASKPSAGGLYEQYF. The CDR3 DNA follows: TGTGCCAGCAAGCCCTCGGCGGGAGGGCTCTACGAGCAGTACTTC. The V and J genes are TRBV7-2 and TRBJ2-7; 9 positions match TRBD2. The CDR3 totals 15 residues. J was trimmed by 3 bases and V by 7 bases; bases with no gene match: 10. Germline CDR1 reads SGHTA; CDR2 reads FQGNSA.

The chain combines TRBV4-1 with TRBJ2-2; the D gene is possibly TRBD2 (6 bases). Germline-derived CDR1 and CDR2 are MGHRA and YSYEKL. V lost 1 base and J lost 1, with 7 bases in between. The CDR3 is 15 residues long. CDR3 nucleotides: TGCGCCAGCAGCCAAGTGGGAGGGAACACCGGGGAGCTGTTTTTT. This codes for CASSQVGGNTGELFF.

This clone was detected once. The CDR3 here is CASSVRDRGDNEQFF. The CDR3 region has the DNA TGTGCCAGCAGCGTGAGGGACCGGGGGGACAATGAGCAGTTCTTC. The chain employs TRBV9 and TRBJ2-1; 7 nucleotides align to TRBD2. The CDR3 totals 15 residues. Germline CDR1 is SGDLS and CDR2 is YYNGEE. The V gene end was trimmed by 2 bases and the J gene end by 5 bases; junction bases not matched to a gene: 7.

This rearrangement joins TRBV7-2 to TRBJ2-5; D is possibly TRBD2 (6 bases). CDR1 is SGHTA and CDR2 is FQGNSA in the germline V gene. This CDR3 spans 13 amino acids. V lost 4 bases, J lost 11 bases, and 17 bases lay in between. The CDR3 DNA is TGTGCCAGCAGCTCGGGATCACTACGGGAGCAGTACTTC. This sequence encodes CASSSGSLREQYF.

This chain connects TRBV14 to TRBJ2-7; 7 bases are a match to TRBD1. In germline, CDR1 is SGHDN, CDR2 FVKESK. V lost 0 bases and J lost 3; bases outside the gene matches: 14. This CDR3 region has 18 residues. CDR3 nucleotide sequence: TGTGCCAGCAGCCAAGACCCTTTGGACAGGCGGCTACTCTACGAGCAGTACTTC. Protein product: CASSQDPLDRRLLYEQYF.